Shown below are 28 T cell receptor beta chains from a single sample sequenced in a study of CD8 T cells in Susac syndrome. Random hexamers were used to reverse transcribe roughly 0.45 to 1 ug of RNA. One entry per CDR3 protein results from TCRdb running MiXCR on the immunoSEQ multiplex PCR reads. The profile shows about 140,000 distinct CDR3 sequences, 95% of them singletons. The sequenced sample consisted of CD4+ T cells from PBMCs. The receptors stem from a human donor with multiple sclerosis.

The chain employs TRBV28 and TRBJ1-2; D remains ambiguous. Per germline, CDR1 MDHEN and CDR2 SYDVKM. Trimming stripped 3 bases from V and 0 bases from J, with 14 bases between. This CDR3 spans 16 amino acids. The CDR3 DNA reads as TGTGCCAGCAGTTTGAACCCCAGGATCCCTAACTATGGCTACACCTTC. Translated: CASSLNPRIPNYGYTF.

V usage is TRBV13 and J usage is TRBJ2-1, with no clear D. The ends were cut back, 1 base at V and 12 bases at J, with 10 bases in the middle. The CDR3 consists of 12 residues. CDR1 is PRHDT and CDR2 is FYEKMQ in the germline V gene (reference sequence). The CDR3 is CASSLVSAPQFF. The CDR3 nucleotides read TGTGCCAGCAGCTTAGTTTCGGCACCGCAGTTCTTC. The full variable domain, in which reference TRBV13 and TRBJ2-1 provide the parts outside the CDR3, is AAGVIQSPRHLIKEKRETATLKCYPIPRHDTVYWYQQGPGQDPQFLISFYEKMQSDKGSIPDRFSAQQFSDYHSELNMSSLELGDSALYFCASSLVSAPQFFGPGTRLTVL.

This clonotype was detected a few times. The V and J genes are TRBV27 and TRBJ1-2; D is unresolved. Trimming removed 5 bases from V and 5 bases from J, with 12 bases in between. The CDR3 contains 13 residues. Germline-derived CDR1 and CDR2 are MNHEY and SMNVEV (reference sequence). The CDR3 loop is CASSLTGPYGYTF. CDR3 coding DNA: TGTGCCAGCAGTCTAACCGGGCCGTATGGCTACACCTTC.

The chain links TRBV2 to TRBJ1-2, with 7 nucleotides matching TRBD1. J lost 8 bases, V lost 8 bases, and 5 bases had no gene match. The CDR3 consists of 11 residues. CDR1 SNHLY and CDR2 FYNNEI come from the germline V gene. CDR3 sequence (DNA): TGTGCCAGCGCCCAGGGGGTCGGCTACACCTTC. It codes for CASAQGVGYTF.

The chain is built from TRBV5-4 and TRBJ2-7, with D possibly TRBD1 on 5 matching bases. The V gene lost 1 base and the J gene lost 5 bases, with 13 bases spanning the gap. CDR1 and CDR2 from the germline V gene are SGHNT and YYREEE (reference sequence). The CDR3 spans 14 residues. CDR3 protein: CASSLSVGRDEQYF. Here the CDR3 DNA reads TGTGCCAGCAGCTTGTCCGTGGGCAGGGACGAGCAGTACTTC.

This clonotype was seen once. The chain recombines TRBV5-1 with TRBJ1-2; D may be TRBD1 (6 bases). This CDR3 has 15 residues. The V gene lost 0 bases and the J gene lost 6 bases, with 15 bases spanning the gap. Germline-derived CDR1 and CDR2 are SGHRS and YFSETQ. DNA for the CDR3: TGCGCCAGCAGCTTGGGGGGACAACAGGGCGATGGCTACACCTTC. As protein: CASSLGGQQGDGYTF. Looking up the rest from reference TRBV5-1 and TRBJ1-2 gives the full variable domain: KAGVTQTPRYLIKTRGQQVTLSCSPISGHRSVSWYQQTPGQGLQFLFEYFSETQRNKGNFPGRFSGRQFSNSRSEMNVSTLELGDSALYLCASSLGGQQGDGYTFGSGTRLTVV.

The chain joins TRBV12-3 or TRBV12-4 to TRBJ2-5; D possibly uses TRBD1 or TRBD2 (6 bases each). V lost 5 bases, J lost 4 bases, and 14 bases lay in between. This CDR3 region has 14 residues. CDR3 protein: CASSPGGGVETQYF. The CDR3 bases are TGTGCCAGCAGTCCCGGGGGCGGGGTAGAGACCCAGTACTTC.

The gene calls are TRBV4-1 and TRBJ2-7, with TRBD2 matching 8 bases. Germline V gene sequence: CDR1 MGHRA, CDR2 YSYEKL. There are 19 residues in the CDR3. The ends lost 3 bases at V and 1 base at J; junction bases unmatched: 17. CDR3 protein: CASSQFVPPGRAGSYEQYF. CDR3 nucleotides: TGCGCCAGCAGCCAGTTTGTCCCTCCCGGGAGGGCCGGATCCTACGAGCAGTACTTC.

The CDR3 DNA sequence: TGTGCCAGCACAGGGAATCTCGGTGTCCCCGAGCAGTACTTC. The encoded protein is CASTGNLGVPEQYF. This chain links TRBV6-2 or TRBV6-3 with TRBJ2-7; tentatively, D is TRBD1 (5 bases). Germline CDR1 is MNHEY and CDR2 is SVGEGT. V was cut by 7 bases and J by 6 bases, with 19 bases left in between. The CDR3 totals 14 residues.

This clonotype was observed once. This chain uses TRBV20-1 with TRBJ2-5; no definite D call. The V gene lost 2 bases and the J gene lost 5 bases, with 6 bases spanning the gap. This CDR3 comprises 11 residues. Germline CDR1 reads DFQATT; CDR2 reads SNEGSKA (reference sequence). CDR3 sequence reads: CSARSRETQYF. In DNA form, the CDR3 reads TGCAGTGCTAGAAGTCGGGAGACCCAGTACTTC.

V is TRBV2 and J is TRBJ2-1; TRBD2 aligns across 7 bases. The CDR3 spans 13 residues. Germline V lookup: CDR1 SNHLY, CDR2 FYNNEI. Trimming removed 8 bases from V and 8 bases from J; junction bases left unmatched: 9. For the CDR3, the DNA is TGTGCCAGCCGGACTAGAATTTTGGATGAGCAGTTCTTC. It specifies CASRTRILDEQFF.

The chain links TRBV4-1 to TRBJ2-7, with D possibly matching TRBD1 (8 bases). Germline assignment: CDR1 MGHRA and CDR2 YSYEKL. With 4 bases removed from V and 7 bases from J, the gap between germline ends came to 26 bases. CDR3 length: 17 residues. The CDR3 coding sequence is TGCGCCAGCAGCCCGAGTCTCCAACAGGGGGGGCGGGAGGAGCAGTACTTC. Amino acids: CASSPSLQQGGREEQYF.

This chain connects TRBV20-1 to TRBJ1-5; possible D gene TRBD1, 5 bases. This CDR3 region has 14 residues. CDR1 is DFQATT and CDR2 is SNEGSKA in the germline V gene (reference sequence). V was pared by 5 bases and J by 1 base, with 12 bases between. The CDR3 nucleotides are TGCAGTGCTGGGACGGAAGGAAGCAATCAGCCCCAGCATTTT. Translating it yields CSAGTEGSNQPQHF.

The J gene is TRBJ2-5, the V gene TRBV6-2 or TRBV6-3, with 12 bases lining up with TRBD2. V shed 10 bases and J 3 bases; nucleotides not matched to a gene: 3. The CDR3 consists of 13 residues. CDR1 MNHEY and CDR2 SVGEGT come from the germline V gene. CDR3: CAIRTSGEETQYF. The CDR3 DNA is TGTGCCATCCGGACTAGCGGGGAAGAGACCCAGTACTTC.

The chain has TRBV6-2 or TRBV6-3 and TRBJ2-5; unclear D gene. Germline V lookup: CDR1 MNHEY, CDR2 SVGEGT. This CDR3 is built from 15 residues. V was pared by 4 bases and J by 2 bases, with 14 bases between. CDR3 coding DNA: TGTGCCAGCAGTTTCGCGGTAACGGGTCAAGAGACCCAGTACTTC. It yields the protein CASSFAVTGQETQYF.

The CDR3 DNA follows: TGTGCCAGCAGTAGACAGGGGGCTGGCGAGCAGTACTTC. It is translated as CASSRQGAGEQYF. The chain recombines TRBV12-3 or TRBV12-4 with TRBJ2-7; 10 nucleotides match TRBD1. This CDR3 is built from 13 residues. Trimming removed 5 bases from V and 6 bases from J; junction bases left unmatched: 4.

This clonotype was picked up a small number of times. The chain has TRBV19 and TRBJ1-5; 9 bases match TRBD1. Looked up from germline, CDR1 is LNHDA and CDR2 is SQIVND (reference sequence). The V gene end was trimmed by 6 bases and the J gene end by 1 base; junction bases not matched to a gene: 4. CDR3 size: 15 residues. The CDR3 DNA sequence: TGTGCCAGTAGGCCCGGGACAGGGAGCAATCAGCCCCAGCATTTT. Its translation: CASRPGTGSNQPQHF.

The rearrangement uses TRBV20-1 and TRBJ2-1, with 11 bases lining up with TRBD2. V shed 5 bases and J 9 bases; nucleotides not matched to a gene: 9. The CDR3 covers 14 residues. Germline V gene sequence: CDR1 DFQATT, CDR2 SNEGSKA (reference sequence). The CDR3 loop reads CSAQDLAGGVEQFF. The CDR3 nucleotides are TGCAGTGCTCAAGACCTAGCGGGAGGCGTTGAGCAGTTCTTC.

The CDR3, as DNA: TGTGCCGCGCAGACAGGGAACTCCTACGAGCAGTACTTC. Translating it yields CAAQTGNSYEQYF. The chain joins TRBV15 to TRBJ2-7, with 7 bases lining up with TRBD1. This CDR3 comprises 13 residues. The V gene's germline CDR1 is LNHNV and CDR2 YYDKDF (reference sequence). V trimming: 11 bases; J trimming: 0 bases; junction bases outside the gene matches: 7.

This rearrangement joins TRBV29-1 to TRBJ2-7; 7 positions match TRBD1. Trimming took 6 bases from V and 3 from J; bases not matched to a gene: 5. The CDR3 loop spans 12 amino acids. Germline assignment: CDR1 SQVTM and CDR2 ANQGSEA. CDR3 in DNA: TGCAGCGTGCGCCGGGACAGCTACGAGCAGTACTTC. Translating it yields CSVRRDSYEQYF.

In its sample, this clonotype was seen once. The chain is built from TRBV29-1 and TRBJ2-4; D call uncertain. V lost 4 bases, J lost 7 bases, and 20 bases lay in between. Looked up from germline, CDR1 is SQVTM and CDR2 is ANQGSEA. The CDR3 contains 15 residues. The CDR3 reads CSVGIGTSHGNIQYF. The CDR3 DNA is TGCAGCGTTGGAATAGGCACTTCTCATGGGAACATTCAGTACTTC.

The chain couples TRBV2 to TRBJ2-3; the match to TRBD2 covers 7 bases. The germline CDR1 and CDR2 sequences are SNHLY and FYNNEI. Germline trimming cut 4 bases from V and 4 bases from J; bases unmatched to any gene: 5. This CDR3 comprises 14 residues. CDR3 DNA sequence: TGTGCCAGCAGTGTTGGCGGGAGTTCAGATACGCAGTATTTT. This gives the protein CASSVGGSSDTQYF.

CDR3: CASNPHGLPGGPQHF. The CDR3 coding sequence is TGTGCCAGCAACCCCCATGGGCTGCCAGGCGGACCCCAGCATTTT. This rearrangement joins TRBV28 to TRBJ1-5, with unresolved D. V dropped 7 bases and J dropped 10 bases, with 23 bases sitting between them. CDR3 size: 15 residues. Germline CDR1 is MDHEN and CDR2 is SYDVKM.

V is TRBV4-3 and J is TRBJ2-3, with 9 bases fitting TRBD2. The CDR3 is 18 amino acids. V lost 2 bases and J lost 1; bases outside the gene matches: 10. CDR1 and CDR2 from the germline V gene are LGHNA and YSLEER. CDR3 sequence reads: CASSQSRNLAGRTDTQYF. The CDR3 nucleotides read TGCGCCAGCAGCCAATCGAGAAACCTAGCGGGGCGCACAGATACGCAGTATTTT.

The rearrangement links TRBV6-1 to TRBJ2-5; D uncertain. Trimming removed 4 bases from V and 4 bases from J, with 19 bases in between. The CDR3 is 16 residues long. Germline V gives CDR1 MNHNS, CDR2 SASEGT. CDR3 nucleotide sequence: TGTGCCAGCAGTGCGATGCTCCGGGCCAACGTAGAGACCCAGTACTTC. This gives the protein CASSAMLRANVETQYF.

The genes are TRBV5-1 and TRBJ2-5, with D perhaps matching TRBD1 or TRBD2 (5 bases each). The germline V gene has CDR1 SGHRS and CDR2 YFSETQ. Trimming cost V 1 base and J 5 bases, with 15 bases left between them. CDR3 length: 15 amino acids. The CDR3: CASSLSPGSGETQYF. As DNA, the CDR3 is TGCGCCAGCAGCTTGAGCCCAGGGAGTGGGGAGACCCAGTACTTC. The full variable domain, with the rest looked up from reference TRBV5-1 and TRBJ2-5, is KAGVTQTPRYLIKTRGQQVTLSCSPISGHRSVSWYQQTPGQGLQFLFEYFSETQRNKGNFPGRFSGRQFSNSRSEMNVSTLELGDSALYLCASSLSPGSGETQYFGPGTRLLVL.

This chain uses TRBV30 with TRBJ2-1, with a tentative D call TRBD2 (7 bases). The germline CDR1 and CDR2 sequences are GTSNPN and SVGIG (reference sequence). This CDR3 comprises 14 residues. V was shortened by 2 bases and J by 9 bases, with 17 bases between the two germline ends. The CDR3 sequence: CAWSRGGGGLEQFF. The CDR3 DNA reads as TGTGCCTGGAGTCGAGGAGGGGGGGGTCTTGAGCAGTTCTTC.

The chain carries TRBV20-1 and TRBJ1-4, with TRBD1 as a possible D gene (6 bases). Trimming cost V 4 bases and J 8 bases, with 17 bases left between them. Per the germline V gene, CDR1 is DFQATT and CDR2 is SNEGSKA (reference sequence). This CDR3 region has 14 residues. The CDR3 DNA is TGCAGTGCTACGCCGGGGGGGGCCAGAGAAAAACTGTTTTTT. Its translation: CSATPGGAREKLFF.